A single sample gave rise to the 21 T cell receptor beta chains below, sequenced in a study of CD8+CD57+ T cells in acquired aplastic anemia. TCR beta VDJ and CDR3 were profiled, and genomic DNA was the template. One entry per CDR3 protein, called by TCRdb with MiXCR from the reads. The profile shows under 500,000 distinct CDR3 sequences, over 25% of them singletons. By flow cytometry, patients selected for sequencing had shown an expansion of CD8+CD57+ cells. Material for sequencing was sorted CD4+, CD8+, or CD8+CD57+ T cells (not recorded which) from PBMCs. These receptors all stem from a human donor with aplastic anemia.

This clonotype was counted at least ten times. The chain is built from TRBV6-5 and TRBJ1-6; no definite D call. The germline gives CDR1 MNHEY, CDR2 SVGAGI. Trimming left V 2 bases short and J 5 bases short, with 4 bases between. The length of the CDR3 is 13 residues. The CDR3 loop reads CASSYRDNSPLHF. Written as DNA, the CDR3 is TGTGCCAGCAGTTACCGTGATAATTCACCCCTCCACTTT.

This clonotype was seen only a few times. This rearrangement joins TRBV11-1 to TRBJ2-2, with TRBD2 matching 11 bases. This CDR3 is 17 amino acids long. With V trimmed by 1 base and J by 4 bases, 5 bases remained unmatched. Germline V gene lookup returns CDR1 SGHAT and CDR2 FQDESV (reference sequence). Here the CDR3 reads CASSLGLAGTFTGELFF. CDR3 nucleotide sequence: TGTGCCAGCAGCTTAGGACTAGCGGGAACTTTCACCGGGGAGCTGTTTTTT.

This clonotype was seen more than once but under ten times. CDR3 sequence: CASSLKGGLARTYEQYF. CDR3 DNA: TGTGCCAGCAGCCTAAAGGGGGGACTAGCGAGAACCTACGAGCAGTACTTC. The chain couples TRBV11-1 to TRBJ2-7; 10 positions match TRBD2. Germline loops: CDR1 SGHAT, CDR2 FQDESV (reference sequence). The junction had 12 bases not matched to a gene; V was cut back by 5 bases and J by 2 bases. This CDR3 has 17 residues.

This clonotype showed up just a few times. The chain carries TRBV20-1 and TRBJ1-4; no reliable D call. Germline CDR1 is DFQATT and CDR2 is SNEGSKA (reference sequence). Trimming stripped 5 bases from V and 8 bases from J, with 9 bases between. The CDR3 runs 11 residues. The CDR3 here is CSAPLREKLFF. The CDR3 bases are TGCAGTGCTCCACTGAGAGAAAAACTGTTTTTT.

This clonotype has at least ten counts. The chain employs TRBV7-8 and TRBJ1-2; D is undetermined. The V end lost 4 bases, the J end lost 0 bases, and 9 bases lay between the germline ends. CDR3 size: 14 residues. Germline V CDR1 and CDR2: SGHVS, FQNEAQ. CDR3 bases: TGTGCCAGCAGCTCACGACAAGCTAACTATGGCTACACCTTC. As protein: CASSSRQANYGYTF.

The genes are TRBV9 and TRBJ2-5; D tentatively reads TRBD1 or TRBD2 (5 bases each). The germline V and J ends were trimmed by 4 bases and 4 bases, with 14 bases remaining between them. CDR1 SGDLS and CDR2 YYNGEE come from the germline V gene. The CDR3 has 14 amino acids. CDR3 in DNA: TGTGCCAGCAGCTTCACTGGGGGTGGAGAGACCCAGTACTTC. Translation: CASSFTGGGETQYF.

V is TRBV11-2 and J is TRBJ2-3; D not certain. CDR1 SGHAT and CDR2 FQNNGV come from the germline V gene. The CDR3 length is 17 residues. V was cut by 0 bases and J by 2 bases, with 15 bases left in between. In DNA, the CDR3 is TGTGCCAGCAGCTTAGATATCCAGCGAAGGTACACAGATACGCAGTATTTT. Translating it yields CASSLDIQRRYTDTQYF.

This clonotype was found many times. The J gene is TRBJ2-1, the V gene TRBV29-1, with a weak D call TRBD2 (5 bases). The CDR3 has 15 residues. Trimming pared 5 bases from V and 7 bases from J, leaving 21 bases between. Germline V gene data show CDR1 as SQVTM and CDR2 as ANQGSEA. CDR3 in amino acids: CSVSPTGSKRNEQFF. The CDR3 nucleotides are TGCAGCGTTTCTCCGACGGGGAGCAAAAGGAATGAGCAGTTCTTC.

This chain connects TRBV6-5 to TRBJ1-5; D remains ambiguous. V dropped 5 bases and J dropped 6 bases, with 14 bases sitting between them. The CDR3 covers 14 residues. CDR1 MNHEY and CDR2 SVGAGI come from the germline V gene. The CDR3 sequence is CASSNDGRIQPQHF. The CDR3 DNA is TGTGCCAGCAGTAACGACGGGAGAATTCAGCCCCAGCATTTT.

This clonotype came up once. The chain recombines TRBV11-1 with TRBJ1-6; possible D gene TRBD1, 6 bases. Germline loops: CDR1 SGHAT, CDR2 FQDESV (reference sequence). V was shortened by 1 base and J by 5 bases, with 12 bases between the two germline ends. This CDR3 spans 16 amino acids. The CDR3 DNA sequence: TGTGCCAGCAGCTTAGTGGGGGCAGAGAATAATTCACCCCTCCACTTT. Translated: CASSLVGAENNSPLHF.

This sequence joins TRBV20-1 and TRBJ1-6; 7 bases are a match to TRBD1. CDR1 and CDR2 from the germline V gene are DFQATT and SNEGSKA (reference sequence). Losses at the gene ends were 3 bases for V and 0 bases for J; bases not matched to a gene: 5. The CDR3 sequence is 16 residues long. In DNA, the CDR3 is TGCAGTGCTAGCCGCAGGGGGAGCTCCTATAATTCACCCCTCCACTTT. Amino acid sequence: CSASRRGSSYNSPLHF.

The rearrangement links TRBV12-3 or TRBV12-4 to TRBJ1-5; TRBD1 might be the D (5 bases). CDR3 length: 13 residues. V gave up 5 bases and J gave up 4 bases, with 9 bases separating them. The CDR3 protein is CASSQGVNQPQHF. CDR3 nucleotides: TGTGCCAGCAGTCAGGGAGTGAATCAGCCCCAGCATTTT.

The chain couples TRBV9 to TRBJ1-2; D is unresolved. This CDR3 region has 15 residues. The V end lost 5 bases, the J end lost 6 bases, and 20 bases lay between the germline ends. Germline V gives CDR1 SGDLS, CDR2 YYNGEE. CDR3 nucleotide sequence: TGTGCCAGCAGTTTTCCGTACCGCTCCCGGGATGGCTACACCTTC. Translated, it gives CASSFPYRSRDGYTF.

This clonotype was found a few times. This sequence joins TRBV29-1 and TRBJ2-5, with 9 bases that match TRBD1. Germline-derived CDR1 and CDR2 are SQVTM and ANQGSEA. With V trimmed by 8 bases and J by 5 bases, 6 bases remained unmatched. CDR3 length: 12 residues. Here the CDR3 DNA reads TGCAGCTTCCGGGACAGGGATGAGACCCAGTACTTC. It encodes CSFRDRDETQYF. Full variable domain (remainder filled in from reference TRBV29-1 and TRBJ2-5): SAVISQKPSRDICQRGTSLTIQCQVDSQVTMMFWYRQQPGQSLTLIATANQGSEATYESGFVIDKFPISRPNLTFSTLTVSNMSPEDSSIYLCSFRDRDETQYFGPGTRLLVL.

This clonotype has more than one count but fewer than ten. The J gene is TRBJ1-4, the V gene TRBV20-1; D is ambiguous. V lost 1 base, J lost 8 bases, and 26 bases lay in between. This CDR3 is 18 amino acids long. CDR1 DFQATT and CDR2 SNEGSKA come from the germline V gene (reference sequence). The CDR3 bases are TGCAGTGCTAGAGCTTTGACGGGTTCGGGCAGACTTGGAGAAAAACTGTTTTTT. Protein sequence: CSARALTGSGRLGEKLFF.

This clonotype was seen only a few times. The chain carries TRBV15 and TRBJ1-2, with TRBD1 matching 8 bases. Germline CDR1 reads LNHNV; CDR2 reads YYDKDF (reference sequence). V gave up 5 bases and J gave up 7 bases; unmatched junction bases: 6. The CDR3 has 13 residues. CDR3 sequence: CATSRQGIGGYTF. Here the CDR3 DNA reads TGTGCCACCAGCCGACAGGGGATTGGTGGCTACACCTTC.

Ten or more counts support this clonotype. This chain connects TRBV7-6 to TRBJ1-4, with D unclear. This CDR3 spans 13 amino acids. V shed 0 bases and J shed 8 bases, with 7 bases lying between them. In germline, CDR1 is SGHVS, CDR2 FNYEAQ. The DNA of the CDR3 is TGTGCCAGCAGCTTAGCAACCGGGGAAAAACTGTTTTTT. It codes for CASSLATGEKLFF.

The CDR3 protein is CASSQSGLVFEQYF. The CDR3 nucleotides read TGCGCCAGCAGCCAATCAGGACTAGTATTCGAGCAGTACTTC. The chain employs TRBV4-3 and TRBJ2-7, with 7 bases that match TRBD2. The junction had 7 bases not matched to a gene; V was cut back by 2 bases and J by 6 bases. CDR3 length equals 14 residues. Per the germline V gene, CDR1 is LGHNA and CDR2 is YSLEER.

Of note for this clonotype: A much larger clone sits a single nucleotide away, making a read error possible. This chain joins TRBV7-6 and TRBJ2-1; TRBD1 or TRBD2 may be the D gene (5 bases each). The ends were cut back, 2 bases at V and 5 bases at J, with 10 bases in the middle. Germline loops: CDR1 SGHVS, CDR2 FNYEAQ. CDR3 length equals 14 residues. The CDR3 sequence: CASSLRQGHNEQFF. CDR3 DNA: TGTGCCAGCAGCTTACGTCAGGGACACAATGAGCAGTTCTTC. The whole variable domain, remainder taken from reference TRBV7-6 and TRBJ2-1, is GAGVSQSPRYKVTKRGQDVALRCDPISGHVSLYWYRQALGQGPEFLTYFNYEAQQDKSGLPNDRFSAERPEGSISTLTIQRTEQRDSAMYRCASSLRQGHNEQFFGPGTRLTVL.

V is TRBV5-1 and J is TRBJ2-5; TRBD2 matches at 8 bases. Germline loops: CDR1 SGHRS, CDR2 YFSETQ. V shed 1 base and J 5 bases; nucleotides not matched to a gene: 7. The CDR3 has 15 amino acids. Written as DNA, the CDR3 is TGCGCCAGCAGCTTGCGGGGGTTAGCGGGGGAGACCCAGTACTTC. It translates to CASSLRGLAGETQYF.

This chain uses TRBV29-1 with TRBJ2-7, with D tentatively TRBD1 (5 bases). Germline-derived CDR1 and CDR2 are SQVTM and ANQGSEA. CDR3 length: 12 amino acids. V was trimmed by 4 bases and J by 2 bases, leaving 9 bases between them. CDR3 region: CSVGVTAYEQYF. In DNA form, the CDR3 reads TGCAGCGTTGGGGTGACAGCCTACGAGCAGTACTTC.